This TCR beta chain is drawn from a study of shared clonotypes between healthy human individuals. Turning to the study itself: Sampling drew on donors who were two women and three men aged 18 to 49. Study-wide points: Researchers sampled only blood; tissue repertoires likely differ.

Notes on this clone: No antigen is known for it.

The run depth of the assay was deep. Sequencing used immunoSEQ multiplex PCR; TCRdb keeps in-frame clones, though not all of them. Of around 2.3 million clones in the sample, around 95% were seen once. Germline V CDR1 and CDR2: SGHTA, FQGTGA. This CDR3 spans 15 amino acids. The J segment lost 2 bases and the V segment lost 5 bases, leaving 6 bases of the junction unmatched. Input material: naive CD4+ T cells sorted from blood. Subset given: CD45RA+ positively selected. The genes are TRBV7-3 and TRBJ1-2; 9 nucleotides line up with TRBD1. The receptor comes from a man younger than 30 in good health. The CDR3 is CASSPDRGMNYGYTF. CDR3 DNA sequence: TGTGCCAGCAGCCCCGACAGGGGGATGAACTATGGCTACACCTTC.